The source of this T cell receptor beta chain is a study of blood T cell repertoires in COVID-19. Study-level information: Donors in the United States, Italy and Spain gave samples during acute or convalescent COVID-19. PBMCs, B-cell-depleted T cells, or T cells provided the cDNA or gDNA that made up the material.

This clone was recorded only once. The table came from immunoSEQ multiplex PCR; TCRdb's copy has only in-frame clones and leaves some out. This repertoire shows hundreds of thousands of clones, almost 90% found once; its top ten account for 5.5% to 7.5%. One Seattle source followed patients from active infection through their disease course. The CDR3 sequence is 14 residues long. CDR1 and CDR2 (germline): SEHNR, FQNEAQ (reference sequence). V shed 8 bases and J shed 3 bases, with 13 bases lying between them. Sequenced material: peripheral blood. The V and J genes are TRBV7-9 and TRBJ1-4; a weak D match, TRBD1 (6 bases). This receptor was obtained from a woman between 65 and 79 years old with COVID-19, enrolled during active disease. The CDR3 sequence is CASGLAGANEKLFF. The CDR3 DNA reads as TGTGCCAGCGGCCTCGCAGGGGCTAATGAAAAACTGTTTTTT.